This T cell receptor beta chain was identified in a study of post-analysis software for immune sequencing data. On the study more broadly: The courses of disease that were included comprised relapsing-remitting, secondary progressive and progressive-relapsing multiple sclerosis. Study-level points and caveats: Five or six TRBV segments were more frequent in patients than controls; TRBV5-6, TRBV5-1 and TRBV20-1 belonged to this group. Pronounced co-clustering by F measure was evident among identically batched samples. Compared against controls, patients with multiple sclerosis displayed significantly lower normalized Chao1 diversity.

Concerning this clonotype: Its target is not known.

The CDR3 is 14 residues long. Trimming shortened V by 0 bases and J by 5 bases, and 12 bases separated the two germline ends. Germline lookup yields CDR1 SGHKS and CDR2 YYEKEE (reference sequence). Tagging with unique molecular identifiers was a feature of the TCR beta cDNA libraries. MiXCR was run by TCRdb on the PCR reads, yielding one entry per CDR3 protein. The sample lists under 200,000 distinct CDR3 sequences, around 29% occurring once. The source of this sequence is a girl under 18 with multiple sclerosis. V and J are TRBV5-5 and TRBJ2-7; D remains unclear. The material sequenced was blood. CDR3 sequence: CASSLVAGSHEQYF. CDR3 nucleotides: TGTGCCAGCAGCTTGGTGGCAGGATCCCACGAGCAGTACTTC.